This T cell receptor (beta chain) came from a study of blood T cell repertoires in COVID-19. The assay was immunoSEQ multiplex PCR, and TCRdb's table has in-frame clones only and misses some. The repertoire holds roughly 140,000 clones, with around 80% as singletons. In germline, CDR1 is LGHNA, CDR2 YSLEER. There are 12 residues in the CDR3. Deletions cut 3 bases from V and 5 bases from J, with 7 bases between. The chain has TRBV4-3 and TRBJ1-1; D unclear. Sequencing was performed on peripheral blood. This receptor was identified in a man in his sixties with active or convalescent COVID-19. The CDR3 here is CASSQLGTEAFF. The CDR3 DNA reads as TGCGCCAGCAGCCAGCTCGGGACTGAAGCTTTCTTT.